This TCR beta chain was identified during a study of T cell clones after liver transplantation. On the study more broadly: Subjects received no induction therapy and standard immunosuppression until randomization at 12-24 months post-transplant. Draws occurred before transplant, before withdrawal, and after complete or failed withdrawal. Study-wide findings and caveats: Graft donor-reactive T cells may have migrated into the graft rather than being deleted.

This table comes from immunoSEQ multiplex PCR, and its TCRdb copy is limited to in-frame clones, with some not included. Among some 80,000 clones listed, roughly 80% were seen once. About this clone itself: No antigen is known for it.

V lost 8 bases to trimming and J lost 0 bases, with 22 bases between them. Germline CDR1 MRHNA, CDR2 SNTAGT. The CDR3 extends over 17 amino acids. V is TRBV6-4 and J is TRBJ2-5, with a weak D call TRBD2 (5 bases). The receptor comes from a human patient who received a liver transplant. Some T cells could come from the graft donor. The specimen comprised CD4+ T cells from blood, sampled roughly 48 months after liver transplant. The CDR3 coding sequence is TGTGCCAGCTGGGAGCTTTTTCCGGGGAGCCACCAAGAGACCCAGTACTTC. Translation: CASWELFPGSHQETQYF.